This T cell receptor beta chain appears in the sequencing data of a study of molecular identifiers for immune sequencing clone quantification. Overall study results and limits: In cases of identical TCR molecules sharing a barcode, highly expanded clone sizes could be underestimated.

RNA fractions of 10%, 30% or 50% and roughly 18,000 to 1,000,000 sorted cells were the source of naive CD8 libraries. Researchers sorted naive CD8 T cells as cells that were CD8+CD4-CCR7+CD45RA+. The germline CDR1 and CDR2 sequences are KGHSH and LQKENI. Trimming stripped 0 bases from V and 0 bases from J, with 1 base between. The CDR3 extends over 13 amino acids. At least ten counts were recorded for this clonotype. Its specificity is unknown. TCRdb independently ran MiXCR on the PCR reads; one entry per CDR3 protein. The sample gives just over 35,000 distinct CDR3 sequences, 19% of which show up once; about 1% is in the top ten.

The sample taken for sequencing was naive CD8+ T cells from blood, with Jurkat cell RNA spiked in. Subset described: FACS-sorted CD8+CD4-CCR7+CD45RA+ naive T cells. The chain couples TRBV18 to TRBJ2-3; D gene unclear. This receptor was obtained from a human donor in good health. Some libraries in this study had Jurkat cell RNA spiked in. This chain's CDR3 is CASSPPSTDTQYF. Written as DNA, the CDR3 is TGTGCCAGCTCACCACCGAGCACAGATACGCAGTATTTT.